These T cell receptor beta chains were read from a single sample in a study of cytomegalovirus exposure and HLA in healthy donors. Libraries were prepared by immunoSEQ multiplex PCR; TCRdb keeps only in-frame clonotypes and omits some of them. Here the sample spans approximately 100,000 clones, over 70% being singletons. The sequenced material came from PBMCs. These receptors were collected from a young man in good health and CMV-seropositive. Both conserved end residues are part of each CDR3. D genes are given only for firm matches. Where a row states a size, it is once, few, many or the class of an expanded clone; other rows omit it.

abundance: -; d_gene: TRBD1; v_gene: TRBV5-1; j_gene: TRBJ1-2; CDR3nt: TGCGCCAGCAGCCCGGGACAGGGGGATGGCTACACCTTC; CDR3aa: CASSPGQGDGYTF
abundance: -; d_gene: -; v_gene: TRBV10-3; j_gene: TRBJ2-1; CDR3nt: TGTGCCATCAGTGAGTCGAGGGGGCTAGCGGGCTCCTACAATGAGCAGTTCTTC; CDR3aa: CAISESRGLAGSYNEQFF
abundance: once; d_gene: -; v_gene: TRBV5-1; j_gene: TRBJ1-1; CDR3nt: TGCGCCAGCAGCTTGGGAGCAGGGTCGAACACTGAAGCTTTCTTT; CDR3aa: CASSLGAGSNTEAFF
abundance: -; d_gene: -; v_gene: TRBV7-6; j_gene: TRBJ2-2; CDR3nt: TGTGCCAGCAGCTCCAAAGGGGCAGATACCGGGGAGCTGTTTTTT; CDR3aa: CASSSKGADTGELFF
abundance: few; d_gene: TRBD1; v_gene: TRBV19; j_gene: TRBJ2-5; CDR3nt: TGTGCCAGTAGGCGAACAGGGGGCGCACGAGAGACCCAGTACTTC; CDR3aa: CASRRTGGARETQYF
abundance: few; d_gene: TRBD1; v_gene: TRBV19; j_gene: TRBJ2-7; CDR3nt: TGTGCCAGTAGAGCCAGGGGGTACGACGAGCAGTACTTC; CDR3aa: CASRARGYDEQYF
abundance: -; d_gene: TRBD1; v_gene: TRBV7-8; j_gene: TRBJ1-4; CDR3nt: TGTGCCAGCAGCTCCCTACAGGGGGCCTTTAATGAAAAACTGTTTTTT; CDR3aa: CASSSLQGAFNEKLFF
abundance: few; d_gene: -; v_gene: TRBV4-1; j_gene: TRBJ1-2; CDR3nt: TGCGCCAGCAGGGGGTGGGCAGGGGACTATGGCTACACCTTC; CDR3aa: CASRGWAGDYGYTF
abundance: -; d_gene: -; v_gene: TRBV5-4; j_gene: TRBJ2-1; CDR3nt: TGTGCCAGCAGCGTGGACGGTGGTGAGCAGTTCTTC; CDR3aa: CASSVDGGEQFF
abundance: -; d_gene: -; v_gene: TRBV5-6; j_gene: TRBJ2-7; CDR3nt: TGTGCCAGCAGCTTGGATCAGGGACTCTCCTACGAGCAGTACTTC; CDR3aa: CASSLDQGLSYEQYF
abundance: -; d_gene: TRBD2; v_gene: TRBV30; j_gene: TRBJ2-3; CDR3nt: TGTGCCTGGAGGGGGGGGAGGGGTAAAAAAGATACGCAGTATTTT; CDR3aa: CAWRGGRGKKDTQYF
abundance: -; d_gene: -; v_gene: TRBV2; j_gene: TRBJ2-6; CDR3nt: TGTGCCAGCACCCTCTCTGGGGCCAACGTCCTGACTTTC; CDR3aa: CASTLSGANVLTF
abundance: -; d_gene: -; v_gene: TRBV29-1; j_gene: TRBJ2-1; CDR3nt: TGCAGCCCGAGCGGGCCTAATGAGCAGTTCTTC; CDR3aa: CSPSGPNEQFF
abundance: -; d_gene: TRBD1; v_gene: TRBV5-1; j_gene: TRBJ2-1; CDR3nt: TGCGCCAGCAGCCGCGACAGGGTGATATACAATGAGCAGTTCTTC; CDR3aa: CASSRDRVIYNEQFF
abundance: -; d_gene: TRBD1; v_gene: TRBV11-2; j_gene: TRBJ1-2; CDR3nt: TGTGCCAGCAGCTTAGCCGTTGGACAGGCGTGGATTAGCGGCTACACCTTC; CDR3aa: CASSLAVGQAWISGYTF
abundance: -; d_gene: TRBD2; v_gene: TRBV5-5; j_gene: TRBJ2-3; CDR3nt: TGTGCCAGCAGCGCGGGGGGGCCGGGAGATACGCAGTATTTT; CDR3aa: CASSAGGPGDTQYF
abundance: -; d_gene: -; v_gene: TRBV5-1; j_gene: TRBJ1-1; CDR3nt: TGCGCCAGCAGTTTAACACGGAACACTGAAGCTTTCTTT; CDR3aa: CASSLTRNTEAFF
abundance: -; d_gene: -; v_gene: TRBV18; j_gene: TRBJ1-4; CDR3nt: TGTGCCAGCTCACCCCCCCCCGGAGGGGCGGCTAATGAAAAACTGTTTTTT; CDR3aa: CASSPPPGGAANEKLFF
abundance: -; d_gene: -; v_gene: TRBV6-5; j_gene: TRBJ2-1; CDR3nt: TGTGCCAGCACCCCCACGCGGGGTGGCAATGAGCAGTTCTTC; CDR3aa: CASTPTRGGNEQFF
abundance: -; d_gene: -; v_gene: TRBV7-8; j_gene: TRBJ2-5; CDR3nt: TGTGCCAGCAGCTTTTGGAGGATGGAGACCCAGTACTTC; CDR3aa: CASSFWRMETQYF
abundance: -; d_gene: TRBD1; v_gene: TRBV19; j_gene: TRBJ1-4; CDR3nt: TGTGCCAGTAGTCGGGGACAGGGTCGTGAAAAACTGTTTTTT; CDR3aa: CASSRGQGREKLFF
abundance: few; d_gene: -; v_gene: TRBV7-2; j_gene: TRBJ1-2; CDR3nt: TGTGCCAGCAGCTTAAGGGTAGGGGCGGCTACCTTC; CDR3aa: CASSLRVGAATF
abundance: -; d_gene: -; v_gene: TRBV5-1; j_gene: TRBJ2-7; CDR3nt: TGCGCCAGCAGCCCGGACAGACGCTCCTACGAGCAGTACTTC; CDR3aa: CASSPDRRSYEQYF
abundance: -; d_gene: -; v_gene: TRBV5-1; j_gene: TRBJ1-5; CDR3nt: TGCGCCAGCAGCTTGGGTGTTCCAAGGACAGTTCAGCCCCAGCATTTT; CDR3aa: CASSLGVPRTVQPQHF
abundance: -; d_gene: -; v_gene: TRBV5-1; j_gene: TRBJ2-5; CDR3nt: TGCGCCAGCAGCTTGGTAGGGGCAGAGGTAGAGACCCAGTACTTC; CDR3aa: CASSLVGAEVETQYF
abundance: -; d_gene: TRBD1; v_gene: TRBV19; j_gene: TRBJ2-7; CDR3nt: TGTGCCAGTGGGACAGGGGCCTACGAGCAGTACTTC; CDR3aa: CASGTGAYEQYF
abundance: -; d_gene: TRBD1; v_gene: TRBV7-2; j_gene: TRBJ1-2; CDR3nt: TGTGCCAGCAGCGTTACAGGGGGCAACTATGGCTACACCTTC; CDR3aa: CASSVTGGNYGYTF
abundance: -; d_gene: -; v_gene: TRBV5-1; j_gene: TRBJ2-7; CDR3nt: TGCGCCAGCAGCGGGGACATGGCAAGGGGCTACGAGCAGTACTTC; CDR3aa: CASSGDMARGYEQYF
abundance: -; d_gene: -; v_gene: TRBV30; j_gene: TRBJ1-3; CDR3nt: TGTGCCTGGAGTCCCGGTATCGCGGGAAACACCATATATTTT; CDR3aa: CAWSPGIAGNTIYF
abundance: -; d_gene: TRBD1; v_gene: TRBV18; j_gene: TRBJ1-4; CDR3nt: TGTGCCAGCTCACCACGAAGGGGACAGTCACTAAAGATCAATGAAAAACTGTTTTTT; CDR3aa: CASSPRRGQSLKINEKLFF
abundance: -; d_gene: -; v_gene: TRBV28; j_gene: TRBJ1-1; CDR3nt: TGTGCCAGCAGATACCCTTTGGAGGTGAACACTGAAGCTTTCTTT; CDR3aa: CASRYPLEVNTEAFF
abundance: -; d_gene: -; v_gene: TRBV10-3; j_gene: TRBJ2-2; CDR3nt: TGTGCCATCAGTGACCCAACGGCTGACAACGTGAACACCGGGGAGCTGTTTTTT; CDR3aa: CAISDPTADNVNTGELFF
abundance: -; d_gene: TRBD1; v_gene: TRBV7-2; j_gene: TRBJ2-7; CDR3nt: TGTGCCAGCAGCCCCATATTGGACCGGGACAGGGGCCACGAGCAGTACTTC; CDR3aa: CASSPILDRDRGHEQYF
abundance: once; d_gene: -; v_gene: TRBV5-1; j_gene: TRBJ2-7; CDR3nt: TGCGCCACCTTACCCCCGAGTCCGGGTTGGTACGAGCAGTACTTC; CDR3aa: CATLPPSPGWYEQYF
abundance: few; d_gene: TRBD1; v_gene: TRBV2; j_gene: TRBJ1-6; CDR3nt: TGTGCCAGCAGAAATCTAGGGGACAGGGTTTCACCCCTCCACTTT; CDR3aa: CASRNLGDRVSPLHF
abundance: -; d_gene: -; v_gene: TRBV6-5; j_gene: TRBJ2-7; CDR3nt: TGTGCCAGCAGTTACTCCAGGGTGACCTACGAGCAGTACTTC; CDR3aa: CASSYSRVTYEQYF
abundance: once; d_gene: TRBD1; v_gene: TRBV25-1; j_gene: TRBJ2-7; CDR3nt: TGTGCCAGCCTAAGACCGGACAGGGGGCCTGATAGCCTCTACGAGCAGTACTTC; CDR3aa: CASLRPDRGPDSLYEQYF
abundance: -; d_gene: -; v_gene: TRBV5-1; j_gene: TRBJ1-4; CDR3nt: TGCGCCAGCAATGAAGGGGCGATTAATGAAAAACTGTTTTTT; CDR3aa: CASNEGAINEKLFF
abundance: -; d_gene: -; v_gene: TRBV11-2; j_gene: TRBJ1-1; CDR3nt: TGTGCCAGCAGCTGGACAGAAAACACTGAAGCTTTCTTT; CDR3aa: CASSWTENTEAFF
abundance: -; d_gene: TRBD2; v_gene: TRBV6-1; j_gene: TRBJ2-5; CDR3nt: TGTGCCAGCAGTGAAGCCCCGGGGGGGCCGTACCAAGAGACCCAGTACTTC; CDR3aa: CASSEAPGGPYQETQYF
abundance: -; d_gene: TRBD1; v_gene: TRBV28; j_gene: TRBJ2-5; CDR3nt: TGTGCCAGCAGGCCGGACAGGATCCAAGAGACCCAGTACTTC; CDR3aa: CASRPDRIQETQYF
abundance: -; d_gene: TRBD1; v_gene: TRBV5-6; j_gene: TRBJ1-3; CDR3nt: TGTGCCAGCAGCGGGGACAGCTCTGGAAACACCATATATTTT; CDR3aa: CASSGDSSGNTIYF
abundance: -; d_gene: TRBD1; v_gene: TRBV5-4; j_gene: TRBJ2-7; CDR3nt: TGTGCCAGCAGCTCCTTCCAGGGGGCCAACTACGAGCAGTACTTC; CDR3aa: CASSSFQGANYEQYF
abundance: few; d_gene: -; v_gene: TRBV30; j_gene: TRBJ1-4; CDR3nt: TGTGCCTGGAGTGTACTGTCTCACCAGAGGACTAATGAAAAACTGTTTTTT; CDR3aa: CAWSVLSHQRTNEKLFF
abundance: once; d_gene: TRBD1; v_gene: TRBV5-1; j_gene: TRBJ1-3; CDR3nt: TGCGCCAGCAGCTTGGAGACAGGGGGCTCTGGAAACACCATATATTTT; CDR3aa: CASSLETGGSGNTIYF
abundance: once; d_gene: -; v_gene: TRBV14; j_gene: TRBJ1-4; CDR3nt: TGTGCCAGCAGCCCTGTCGGACAGAGCTATAATGAAAAACTGTTTTTT; CDR3aa: CASSPVGQSYNEKLFF
abundance: once; d_gene: TRBD1; v_gene: TRBV30; j_gene: TRBJ2-3; CDR3nt: TGTGCCTGGAGTGTACAGGACAGGGGAGATACGCAGTATTTT; CDR3aa: CAWSVQDRGDTQYF
abundance: -; d_gene: -; v_gene: TRBV7-9; j_gene: TRBJ2-5; CDR3nt: TGTGCCAGCAGCTTTACAGGGAGCAAGGAGACCCAGTACTTC; CDR3aa: CASSFTGSKETQYF
abundance: -; d_gene: -; v_gene: TRBV15; j_gene: TRBJ1-5; CDR3nt: TGTGCCACCAGCAGCAGGGCTAGCAATCAGCCCCAGCATTTT; CDR3aa: CATSSRASNQPQHF
abundance: -; d_gene: TRBD1; v_gene: TRBV29-1; j_gene: TRBJ2-7; CDR3nt: TGCAGCGTAACGAACTCCGGGACAGGGTACTCCTACGAGCAGTACTTC; CDR3aa: CSVTNSGTGYSYEQYF
abundance: -; d_gene: TRBD1; v_gene: TRBV6-1; j_gene: TRBJ1-5; CDR3nt: TGTGCCAGCAGTGAAAATCACAGGGGTTGGAATCAGCCCCAGCATTTT; CDR3aa: CASSENHRGWNQPQHF
abundance: -; d_gene: -; v_gene: TRBV19; j_gene: TRBJ2-3; CDR3nt: TGTGCCAGTAGTATTAGTGGAGGGGGCACAGATACGCAGTATTTT; CDR3aa: CASSISGGGTDTQYF
abundance: -; d_gene: TRBD2; v_gene: TRBV7-2; j_gene: TRBJ2-7; CDR3nt: TGTGCCAGCAGCACCTCTAGCGGGGACTACGAGCAGTACTTC; CDR3aa: CASSTSSGDYEQYF
abundance: -; d_gene: TRBD1; v_gene: TRBV18; j_gene: TRBJ2-1; CDR3nt: TGTGCCAGCTCACCGCGACAGGGGGACAATGAGCAGTTCTTC; CDR3aa: CASSPRQGDNEQFF